The rows below give T cell receptor beta chains drawn from one sample of a study of control samples from healthy donors and cancer patients. The protocol was immunoSEQ multiplex PCR, while the TCRdb copy is restricted to in-frame clones and leaves out a portion. This sample has 150,000 or so clones, with over 85% found just once. Specimen: blood. Receptor source: a man aged 18-30 years in good health. The CDR3 runs from the conserved cysteine through the conserved F or W. Clone size is shown for a subset of rows, as once, few, many or a class of expanded clone.

clone_size	v_call	j_call	cdr3_aa
.	TRBV5-1	TRBJ2-1	CASTLAGGPENEQFF
.	TRBV7-8	TRBJ2-5	CASSLGLAREETQYF
.	TRBV5-1	TRBJ1-5	CASSLYSNQPQHF
.	TRBV13	TRBJ2-7	CASSPKDRGPVEQYF
.	TRBV18	TRBJ1-1	CASSPAIPGQSNTEAFF
.	TRBV6-4	TRBJ1-6	CASSDEQNSPLHF
.	TRBV15	TRBJ1-5	CATSRRSGTGNQPQHF
.	TRBV15	TRBJ2-7	CATSRAVTGGRYEQYF
.	TRBV19	TRBJ1-1	CASSMISLNTEAFF
.	TRBV6-6	TRBJ2-6	CASSLRTRVANVLTF
.	TRBV7-9	TRBJ1-2	CASSALTGNYGYTF
once	TRBV29-1	TRBJ1-4	CSVAVGQGIGTNEKLFF
.	TRBV27	TRBJ1-2	CASGRGARVGYTF
.	TRBV6-2/TRBV6-3	TRBJ2-1	CASSYPLTGQGAGDEQFF
.	TRBV5-1	TRBJ2-4	CASSFLAGGTKNIQYF
.	TRBV2	TRBJ2-1	CASSQTGVTDEQFF
.	TRBV7-6	TRBJ2-6	CASSSSLGQGYSGANVLTF
.	TRBV2	TRBJ1-4	CASRWGQGNEKLFF
.	TRBV20-1	TRBJ1-1	CSASYFSVRGTEAFF
.	TRBV7-9	TRBJ1-4	CASSPGASFGEKLFF
.	TRBV7-9	TRBJ1-1	CASSSWGSLTEAFF
.	TRBV4-1	TRBJ2-7	CASSQVDRAWAYEQYF
.	TRBV7-9	TRBJ2-3	CAGEGEATQYF
once	TRBV9	TRBJ2-7	CASSRGDESSYEQYF
once	TRBV7-2	TRBJ1-2	CASSLSPPDYGYTF
.	TRBV6-4	TRBJ1-4	CASNGSPYGSTNEKLFF
.	TRBV27	TRBJ2-7	CASSLGSGSRRQYF
.	TRBV5-8	TRBJ2-2	CASSLGQVNTGELFF
.	TRBV12-5	TRBJ1-5	CASGFRPGEGPQHF
.	TRBV20-1	TRBJ2-5	CSASRFTGGGGETQYF
.	TRBV7-2	TRBJ2-3	CASSEGFWGTQYF
.	TRBV10-1	TRBJ1-5	CARPIEGRDQPQHF
.	TRBV7-9	TRBJ2-3	CASSLIEGSTDTQYF
.	TRBV28	TRBJ2-1	CASSLGSGEQFF
once	TRBV5-4	TRBJ2-7	CASSPGTGPTYEQYF
.	TRBV6-1	TRBJ1-5	CASSEGGAGNQPQHF
.	TRBV6-5	TRBJ2-3	CASSSQGYTDTQYF
.	TRBV19	TRBJ1-2	CASRQGPRGYTF
.	TRBV3-1/TRBV3-2	TRBJ1-6	CASSQEGDRAGSPLHF
.	TRBV6-2/TRBV6-3	TRBJ2-1	CASSLRGGLAGEVSIGSYNEQFF
.	TRBV10-2	TRBJ1-4	CASSLGTGAAKLFF
.	TRBV9	TRBJ2-7	CASSVGVGVRYEQYF
.	TRBV27	TRBJ2-2	CASSLFVPGELFF
.	TRBV3-1/TRBV3-2	TRBJ2-6	CASSQDISGANVLTF
.	TRBV30	TRBJ2-3	CALSQGLEQYF
.	TRBV27	TRBJ2-7	CASSFFPAYEQYF
.	TRBV4-3	TRBJ2-6	CASSLGGSSGANVLTF
.	TRBV7-2	TRBJ2-1	CASSFNVEQFF
.	TRBV20-1	TRBJ2-5	CSASSTGEETQYF
.	TRBV4-1	TRBJ2-7	CASSQRGDEQYF
.	TRBV6-5	TRBJ2-7	CASSYSYGGNEQYF
.	TRBV5-6	TRBJ1-2	CASSLANGGVNYGYTF
.	TRBV7-8	TRBJ1-5	CASSSQGTQPQHF
.	TRBV19	TRBJ1-5	CASSPRRGDSNQPQHF
.	TRBV10-3	TRBJ1-2	CATQVSGTNYGYTF
.	TRBV7-9	TRBJ2-4	CASGLAGTYKNIQYF
.	TRBV3-1/TRBV3-2	TRBJ2-2	CASSQGLSVAGGPNTGELFF
.	TRBV13	TRBJ1-1	CASSLGRANTEAFF
once	TRBV28	TRBJ1-4	CASSFTPGQGDEKLFF